The subject of this entry is one T cell receptor beta chain. It has no known antigen specificity. No base-level quality is on record; no much larger clone is a single base apart. Patients with autoimmune disease history or receiving systemic immunosuppression were excluded from the trial. Peripheral blood for TCR sequencing was collected from all dose cohorts at baseline, on cycle 4 day 1, and on cycle 7 day 1. The samples were taken from a phase I, first-in-human, multicenter, open-label dose-escalation trial of ivuxolimab. Adults with locally advanced or metastatic melanoma, renal cell, hepatocellular, or head and neck squamous cell carcinoma were enrolled in the trial. Before TCR sequencing, CD4+ T cells and CD8+ T cells were sorted from peripheral blood as separate populations. These data are taken from a study of OX40 agonist ivuxolimab in advanced cancers. In terms of the full investigation: Ivuxolimab, which targeted the costimulatory receptor OX40 (CD134), was an agonistic, fully human IgG2 monoclonal antibody. Intravenous ivuxolimab was administered to patients every 2 weeks at six dose levels: 0.01, 0.1, 0.3, 1.5, 3 and 10 mg/kg. Among the 50 to 55 dose-escalation patients, approximately 20 had hepatocellular carcinoma, roughly 15 melanoma, 9 renal cell carcinoma and 9 head and neck cancer. In the dose-escalation cohort, over 65% of patients were male, and the mean age was around 60 years, with a range of roughly 20 to 85. Prior anti-PD-1, anti-PD-L1 or anti-CTLA-4 therapy was permitted, and checkpoint inhibitors had been received by roughly 40% of dose-escalation patients. Partial responses occurred in three dose-escalation patients, of whom one had hepatocellular carcinoma and two had cutaneous melanoma. Peripheral TCRbeta sequencing was intended to test whether TCR sequence diversity was altered and clonal T-cell expansion was caused by ivuxolimab. The paper covers the monotherapy dose-escalation part of the phase I ivuxolimab trial, which included N of about 56 patients. The paper's findings and limits, for the study overall: At doses from 0.1 to 3.0 mg/kg, clonal expansion was seen in both CD4+ and CD8+ blood T cells between baseline and week 6. After ivuxolimab, CD8+ T cells had more expanded clones than CD4+ T cells on average. In the 0.1-3.0 mg/kg groups, partial responders had among the lowest normalized peripheral clonal expansion, particularly in CD8+ T cells. The antigen specificity of the clonally expanded peripheral T cells was not determined. Low levels of normalized T-cell clonal expansion were also shown by some nonresponding patients.

The CDR3, from cysteine to phenylalanine, totals 15 residues. Solely the CDR3 DNA is kept, with 45 bases framed from the first base. At the junction V is shortened by 7 bases and J by 3 bases, with 13 bases in between. CDR1 and CDR2, per the germline V gene (reference sequence), are LNHDA and SQIVND. To sequence the TCRbeta CDR3 region, genomic DNA was isolated from the sorted cells. TCRbeta CDR3 regions were sequenced using the immunoSEQ Assay. TCRdb holds this immuneACCESS table with in-frame rearrangements only. Some clones are missing; in checked studies, unresolved V genes explain under half, and the rest has no known cause. The sample table records tens of thousands of clones; roughly nine tenths of these occur just once. About 13% of the sample lies in the top ten.

The source of this sequence is an adult with an advanced solid tumor such as melanoma, head and neck, liver or kidney cancer. The rearranged chain carries TRBV19 and TRBJ2-6, with a tentative D gene TRBD2 over 5 matching bases. This specimen was CD4+ or CD8+ T cells sorted from blood, taken in a trial of the OX40 agonist ivuxolimab. The CDR3 loop reads CASTPGVRGANVLTF. The bases are TGTGCCAGTACCCCCGGGGTACGTGGGGCCAACGTCCTGACTTTC.